The entry below describes one TCR beta chain. What it binds is unknown. This entry comes from a study of vaccination effects on CD4 cells after COVID-19. Study results and caveats: Researchers report that only 1 of 255 vaccine-induced clones in healthy vaccinees cross-reacted with common cold coronaviruses.

Clones were read by immunoSEQ multiplex PCR, and TCRdb kept only the in-frame ones, dropping some. The sample contains roughly 24,000 clones, 60% to 75% of which appear only once. Before sequencing, viral peptide pools were used by the ViraFEST assay to expand antigen-specific CD4+ T cells. Subsequent to a culture period of around eleven days, CD4+ T cells were isolated. Everyone in the study got two shots of either the BNT162b2 or mRNA-1273 vaccine. Each culture had half its medium swapped for IL-2 medium on days 3 and 7. V lost 5 bases, J lost 7 bases, and 11 bases lay in between. The CDR3 runs 13 residues.

Sequences were derived from CD4+ T cells from PBMCs cultured with HCoV-NL63 spike peptides, sampled after COVID-19 vaccination. The receptor was derived from a human donor who received a COVID-19 vaccine. J is TRBJ1-4 and V is TRBV12-3 or TRBV12-4, with a tentative D call TRBD1 (5 bases). In nucleotides, the CDR3 is TGTGCCAGCAGTCCTAGACAGATTGAAAAACTGTTTTTT. Its translation is CASSPRQIEKLFF.